This TCR beta chain comes out of a study of early T cells in non-severe SARS-CoV-2 infection. Study information: Chains from this unsorted whole-blood bulk RNA could not be paired. Findings and limits, study-wide: The VDJdb matching leaned toward anti-spike CD8 responses and overlooked private and CD4 specificities.

The V segment lost 4 bases and the J segment 4 bases; nucleotides outside the gene matches: 3. Germline V lookup: CDR1 SQVTM, CDR2 ANQGSEA. This CDR3 has 13 residues. Attachment of unique molecular identifiers was made to individual cDNA molecules. From the 5' RACE reads, TCRdb called clonotypes with MiXCR, one entry per CDR3 protein. The sample lists over 85,000 distinct CDR3 sequences, around 12% occurring once. As regards this clonotype: Its antigen is as yet unknown.

The specimen comprised whole blood, sampled at baseline. This rearrangement joins TRBV29-1 to TRBJ1-1; TRBD1 aligns across 10 bases. This receptor was taken from an adult who was a healthcare worker with PCR-confirmed SARS-CoV-2 infection or an uninfected control (not recorded which). CDR3 nucleotides: TGCAGCGTTGCCGACAGGGGGCTCACTGAAGCTTTCTTT. It is translated as CSVADRGLTEAFF.